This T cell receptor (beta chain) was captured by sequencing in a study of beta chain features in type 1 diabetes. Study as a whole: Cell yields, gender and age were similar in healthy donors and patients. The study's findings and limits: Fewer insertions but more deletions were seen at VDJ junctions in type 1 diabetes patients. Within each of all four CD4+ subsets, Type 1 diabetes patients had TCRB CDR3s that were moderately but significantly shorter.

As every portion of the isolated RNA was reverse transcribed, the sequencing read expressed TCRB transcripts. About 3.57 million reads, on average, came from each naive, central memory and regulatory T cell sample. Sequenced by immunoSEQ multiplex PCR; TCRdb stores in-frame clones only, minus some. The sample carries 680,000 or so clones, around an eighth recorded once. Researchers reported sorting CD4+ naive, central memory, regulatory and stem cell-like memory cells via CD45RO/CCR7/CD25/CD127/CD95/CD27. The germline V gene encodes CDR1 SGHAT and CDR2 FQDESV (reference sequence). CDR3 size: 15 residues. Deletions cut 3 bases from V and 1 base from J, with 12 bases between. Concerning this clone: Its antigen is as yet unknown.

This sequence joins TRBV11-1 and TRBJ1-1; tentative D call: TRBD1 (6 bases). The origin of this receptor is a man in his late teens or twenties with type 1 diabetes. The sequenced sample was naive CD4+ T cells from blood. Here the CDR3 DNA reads TGTGCCAGCAGCTTGGCGATGACAGGGAACACTGAAGCTTTCTTT. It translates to CASSLAMTGNTEAFF.